One and the same sample provided the 10 T cell receptor beta chains below, sequenced in a study of blood T cell repertoires in COVID-19. The protocol was immunoSEQ multiplex PCR, while the TCRdb copy is restricted to in-frame clones and leaves out a portion. The table has roughly 150,000 clones, more than 80% seen once. Sequenced input: peripheral blood. Source of these receptors: a man between 18 and 29 years old with COVID-19, enrolled during active disease.

The V call is TRBV6-1, the J call TRBJ1-5, with D possibly being TRBD1 (5 bases). V dropped 1 base and J dropped 9 bases, with 19 bases sitting between them. In germline, CDR1 is MNHNS, CDR2 SASEGT. The CDR3 is 16 residues long. The CDR3 reads CASSEVLRALPGPQHF. CDR3 in DNA: TGTGCCAGCAGTGAAGTTCTCAGGGCTCTTCCAGGGCCCCAGCATTTT.

V gene TRBV29-1 combines with J gene TRBJ2-7; 10 nucleotides line up with TRBD2. Per the germline V gene, CDR1 is SQVTM and CDR2 is ANQGSEA. The CDR3 spans 12 residues. Trimming removed 4 bases from V and 6 bases from J; junction bases left unmatched: 3. The CDR3 nucleotides read TGCAGCGTTGGGCTAGCGGGGGCCGAGCAGTACTTC. This encodes CSVGLAGAEQYF.

The genes are TRBV5-4 and TRBJ2-3, with D possibly TRBD1 on 5 matching bases. The CDR3 length is 16 residues. Germline V gene data show CDR1 as SGHNT and CDR2 as YYREEE (reference sequence). The V end lost 1 base, the J end lost 0 bases, and 12 bases lay between the germline ends. The chain's CDR3 is CASSLFRVGSTDTQYF. CDR3 nucleotide sequence: TGTGCCAGCAGCTTGTTCAGGGTCGGGAGCACAGATACGCAGTATTTT.

This chain links TRBV6-5 with TRBJ1-2, with TRBD1 as a possible D gene (5 bases). The length of the CDR3 is 15 residues. CDR1 is MNHEY, CDR2 SVGAGI, per germline. Trimming took off 8 bases at V and 8 bases at J, with 24 bases between the two ends. The CDR3 region has the DNA TGTGCCAGCCCAGCCTCCGGGACTTTTAAAGGGGGCTACACCTTC. This encodes CASPASGTFKGGYTF.

CDR3 bases: TGTGCCAGAAGCTTGGCCGGCGGAGGGCCGGAATATGGCTACACCTTC. Its protein product is CARSLAGGGPEYGYTF. The rearrangement uses TRBV5-3 and TRBJ1-2, with no clear D. TRBV5-3 counts as an open reading frame of uncertain function. The CDR3 consists of 16 residues. Trimming removed 0 bases at V and 5 bases at J, with 17 bases between.

Comment on this clone: A junction end diverges from the germline sequence, so it may reflect a read error. V and J are TRBV7-6 and TRBJ2-3; tentative D call: TRBD2 (5 bases). This CDR3 is built from 15 residues. Germline V gene sequence: CDR1 SGHVS, CDR2 FNYEAQ. The CDR3 loop is CASRLVAKSTDTQYF. The CDR3 coding sequence is TGTGCCAGCCGCTTAGTAGCGAAAAGCACAGATACGCAGTATTTT.

The chain combines TRBV5-8 with TRBJ2-7; D is uncertain. This CDR3 contains 12 residues. Trimming left V 2 bases short and J 3 bases short, with 6 bases between. The germline gives CDR1 SGHTS, CDR2 YDEGEE. The CDR3 DNA reads as TGTGCCAGCAGCTTAATCAACTACGAGCAGTACTTC. Translated, it gives CASSLINYEQYF.

The chain recombines TRBV7-9 with TRBJ1-2; D unresolved. The V end was cut by 6 bases, the J end by 1 base, with 18 bases between. This CDR3 is built from 16 residues. Germline V gene lookup returns CDR1 SEHNR and CDR2 FQNEAQ (reference sequence). DNA for the CDR3: TGTGCCAGCAGACCTATGAGAGGGTTATTTAACTATGGCTACACCTTC. This encodes CASRPMRGLFNYGYTF. Together with reference TRBV7-9 and TRBJ1-2, the CDR3 gives the full variable domain: DTGVSQNPRHKITKRGQNVTFRCDPISEHNRLYWYRQTLGQGPEFLTYFQNEAQLEKSRLLSDRFSAERPKGSFSTLEIQRTEQGDSAMYLCASRPMRGLFNYGYTFGSGTRLTVV.

The chain links TRBV7-2 to TRBJ2-4; D is perhaps TRBD1 (5 bases). This CDR3 region has 15 residues. Looked up from germline, CDR1 is SGHTA and CDR2 is FQGNSA. V lost 1 base and J lost 0, with 7 bases in between. The CDR3 here is CASSLVQVAKNIQYF. DNA for the CDR3: TGTGCCAGCAGCTTAGTACAGGTAGCCAAAAACATTCAGTACTTC.

The gene calls are TRBV18 and TRBJ1-5; 9 bases are shared with TRBD1. Germline V lookup: CDR1 KGHSH, CDR2 LQKENI. This CDR3 spans 15 amino acids. Trimming at V came to 6 bases and at J to 1 base, leaving 4 bases not matched to a gene. As DNA, the CDR3 is TGTGCCAGCTCGGACAGGGGTAGGAGCAATCAGCCCCAGCATTTT. As protein: CASSDRGRSNQPQHF.